This entry describes one T cell receptor beta chain. Its target is unknown. The CDR3 runs to 17 residues. Germline V gene lookup returns CDR1 SGHRS and CDR2 YFSETQ. The V and J ends lost 3 bases and 5 bases respectively, with 23 bases between them. This sample is part of a study of cytomegalovirus exposure and HLA in healthy donors. Overall study findings and caveats: A list of roughly 180 TCR beta chains associated with cytomegalovirus was given. In vitro experiments confirmed that a few CMV-associated chains were specific for CMV antigens.

The donors were part of the validation cohort, which consisted of roughly 120 subjects and was separate from the first cohort of about 670 subjects. Assay: immunoSEQ multiplex PCR; the TCRdb copy retains only in-frame clones and omits some. The table shows some 130,000 clones, with around 80% occurring only once. The chain carries TRBV5-1 and TRBJ2-5; D might be TRBD1 (6 bases). Sequencing used PBMCs. This TCR was sampled from a man aged 25-45 years in good health and CMV-seropositive. The CDR3 loop is CASSSSRGLVATETQYF. CDR3 bases: TGCGCCAGCAGCTCGAGCAGGGGTTTGGTAGCTACGGAGACCCAGTACTTC.